This is a list of T cell receptor beta chains from one sample in a study of T cell changes during pregnancy in multiple sclerosis. The data were produced by immunoSEQ multiplex PCR, yet TCRdb's version contains in-frame clones alone and is incomplete. The sample includes approximately 60,000 clones, 92% of them seen just once. Here the sequenced sample was peripheral blood, taken in the first trimester of pregnancy. These receptors all stem from a female donor with multiple sclerosis, enrolled in a pregnancy study. The conserved cysteine and the conserved F or W are not part of the CDR3 here.

v_gene	j_gene	CDR3aa
TRBV19	TRBJ1-3	ASSWASGNTIY
TRBV5-4	TRBJ2-1	ASSSGDRVRGEQF
TRBV5-4	TRBJ1-1	ASSPGGDPRAF
TRBV19	TRBJ2-3	ASSMNRVVSDTQY
TRBV7-3	TRBJ1-1	ASSLYHGENTEAF
TRBV27	TRBJ2-3	ASSLREGLTDTQY
TRBV7-9	.	ASGPGQEIYEQY
TRBV7-9	TRBJ2-1	ASSLEDSQQF
TRBV12-5	TRBJ2-7	ASGRSEAGGPGEQY
TRBV9	TRBJ2-1	ASSVGLVSYNEQF